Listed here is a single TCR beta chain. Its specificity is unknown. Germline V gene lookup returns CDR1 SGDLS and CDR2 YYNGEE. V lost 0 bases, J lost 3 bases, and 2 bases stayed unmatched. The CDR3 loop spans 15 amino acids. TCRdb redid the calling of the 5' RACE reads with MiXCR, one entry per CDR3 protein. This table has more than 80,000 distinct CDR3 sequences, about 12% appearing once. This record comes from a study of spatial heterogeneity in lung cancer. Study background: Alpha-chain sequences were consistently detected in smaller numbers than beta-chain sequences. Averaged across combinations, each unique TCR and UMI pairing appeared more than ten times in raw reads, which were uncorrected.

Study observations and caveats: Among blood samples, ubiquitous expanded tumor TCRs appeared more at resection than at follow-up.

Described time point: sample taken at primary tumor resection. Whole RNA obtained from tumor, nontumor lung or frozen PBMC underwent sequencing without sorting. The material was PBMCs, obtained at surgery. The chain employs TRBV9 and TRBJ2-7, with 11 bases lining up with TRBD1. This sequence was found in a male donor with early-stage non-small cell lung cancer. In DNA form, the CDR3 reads TGTGCCAGCAGCGTAGAAGGGACAGGGGGCTACGAGCAGTACTTC. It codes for CASSVEGTGGYEQYF.